This entry concerns a single T cell receptor (beta chain). There is no known antigen for this receptor. No base quality information exists; no much larger clone differs at one position. This sample was included in a study of shared clonotypes between healthy human individuals (dated by TCRdb to about 2020). For context, the study as a whole: The cohort included a few men and a couple of women between 18 and 49 years of age. For each donor, CD4 naive and CD4 memory were each run on three plates, CD8 naive on two plates, and CD8 memory on one plate. The study deeply sequenced blood TCR repertoires of five healthy adults to estimate repertoire size and the extent of clonotype sharing between individuals. Libraries were prepared and TCR repertoires were sequenced by different laboratories using diverse techniques, in order to increase sequencing depth and limit assay-specific biases. Between about 0.8 and 9 billion PBMCs per donor were obtained by leukapheresis.

Broader findings and caveats from the paper: Rarefaction of sorted-subset datasets indicated incomplete sequencing despite the large sequencing depth. Sampling was restricted to blood, and TCR repertoires in tissues likely differ from the TCR repertoires found in blood. Pairwise subsampling indicated that sequencing depth was expected to affect the degree of clonotype sharing among donors. About 5% of naive CD4, roughly 3.6% of naive CD8, around 2.3% of memory CD4, and 0.35% to 0.5% of memory CD8 clonotypes were shared across a few donors. Naive subsets generally had larger estimated clonotype richness than memory subsets. The small number of donors limited the genetic and exposure-history diversity represented. Compared with non-shared clonotypes, the clonotypes found in all four sorted-subset donors had higher generation probabilities.

CDR3 length: 17 amino acids, cysteine to phenylalanine. Kept here is only the CDR3 DNA, which spans 51 bases and is read in frame from base 1. CDR1 and CDR2, per the germline V gene, are SGHAT and FQNNGV. The junction carries 21 bases between V and J, which are trimmed by 2 bases and 6 bases respectively. Using the deep immunoSEQ assay, multiplex PCR amplified TCR CDR3 regions from genomic DNA. For each cell subset, the extracted genomic DNA was distributed evenly across all wells of several immunoSEQ 96-well plates, and each plate served as one replicate. For sorted subsets, each replicate PCR was loaded with 200 ng genomic DNA, equivalent to some 31,000 T cell genomes. Purified libraries were measured with a Qubit 3.0 fluorometer, size-checked on a Bioanalyzer 2100, and measured again with the KAPA Library Quantification kit. Every immunoSEQ 96-well plate was sequenced on a dedicated single-read 150-cycle Illumina NextSeq 550 flow cell. Regarding the original processing steps: The immunoSEQ output contained only junctional sequences without quality scores, so filtering could not match that applied to full-length reads. Sequences were annotated with PyIR, a Python wrapper for IgBLAST v1.9, using IMGT germline references to assign V/J genes and CDR3. Reads with weak V/J assignments (E-value above 1e-6), missing CDR3, stop codons, out-of-frame junctions, or ambiguous translated residues were removed. A V3J clonotype was defined by an identical inferred V gene, J gene, and CDR3 amino acid sequence. Percentage overlap between repertoires was calculated by dividing the number of shared unique clonotypes by the size of the smaller repertoire. Repertoire richness was assessed with RTK rarefaction, the Chao1 estimator, and Recon v2.1 estimates of unobserved clonotypes. OLGA was used to compute generation probabilities for all TCRbeta clonotypes that the gDNA method yielded from several donors. This is the immuneACCESS table as TCRdb keeps it, with only in-frame sequences that have V and J called. A part of the clones is gone; compared with another copy, unresolved V genes explain less than half, and the rest is unexplained. V and J calls and clone size come straight from that table; D and trimming were deduced from the DNA. This sample is represented by 1.6 million or so clones; 98% of them were singletons. Under 0.45% of the sample belongs to the ten largest clones.

The donors were healthy, HIV-negative adults who had no recently reported acute infections or vaccinations. Every donor was a Caucasian adult living in Nashville, Tennessee, USA. CD4+ T cells were enriched by magnetic negative selection, after which naive cells were positively selected on CD45RA and the negative fraction was taken as the memory subset. After blood collection by leukapheresis, PBMCs were isolated using Ficoll-Histopaque density gradient centrifugation and then cryopreserved in the vapor phase of liquid nitrogen. Analytical flow cytometry was used to check the purity and quantity of every magnetically sorted T cell population. Genomic DNA was isolated from every sorted fraction and measured by UV absorbance on a Nanodrop 2000c.

The specimen was naive CD4+ T cells sorted from blood. What this sample's cell subset or site label stands for: CD45RA+ positively selected. The clonotype originates from a man between 25 and 39 years old in good health. The rearranged segments are TRBV11-2 and TRBJ2-3, and perhaps TRBD2 as D gene, on 6 matching bases. The nucleotides read TGTGCCAGCAGCTTATCGGGGACTGGGATGATAGTGGATACGCAGTATTTT. Protein translation: CASSLSGTGMIVDTQYF. The full variable domain, with segments outside the CDR3 supplied by the reference TRBV11-2 and TRBJ2-3 proteins, appears as EAGVAQSPRYKIIEKRQSVAFWCNPISGHATLYWYQQILGQGPKLLIQFQNNGVVDDSQLPKDRFSAERLKGVDSTLKIQPAKLEDSAVYLCASSLSGTGMIVDTQYFGPGTRLTVL.